This TCR beta chain was sequenced during a study of cytomegalovirus exposure and HLA in healthy donors. The CDR3 is 17 residues long. Germline V CDR1 and CDR2: SQVTM, ANQGSEA. Trimming cost V 1 base and J 8 bases, with 26 bases left between them. The PCR used 60 Vbeta and 13 Jbeta primers. TCRdb's copy holds only in-frame clones and misses some; the assay was immunoSEQ multiplex PCR. The table shows about 270,000 clones, with around 66% occurring only once. This clonotype was obtained from a female donor in good health and CMV-seronegative. Sample: PBMCs. The chain carries TRBV29-1 and TRBJ1-2; perhaps TRBD1 as D (5 bases). The CDR3 spells CSVEAPNPGRRVWGYTF. DNA for the CDR3: TGCAGCGTTGAAGCCCCGAACCCGGGACGGAGGGTTTGGGGCTACACCTTC.